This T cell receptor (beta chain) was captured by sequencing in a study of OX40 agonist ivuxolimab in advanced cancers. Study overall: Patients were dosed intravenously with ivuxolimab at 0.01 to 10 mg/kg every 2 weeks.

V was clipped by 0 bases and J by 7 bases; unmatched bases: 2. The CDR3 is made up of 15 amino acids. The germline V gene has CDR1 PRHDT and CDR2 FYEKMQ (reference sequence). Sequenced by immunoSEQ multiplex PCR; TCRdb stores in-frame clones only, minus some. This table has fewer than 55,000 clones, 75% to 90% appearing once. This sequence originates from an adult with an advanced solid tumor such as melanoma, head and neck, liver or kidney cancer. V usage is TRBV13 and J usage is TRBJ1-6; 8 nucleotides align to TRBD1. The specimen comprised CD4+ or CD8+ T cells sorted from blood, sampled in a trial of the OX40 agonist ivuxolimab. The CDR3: CASSLGDRENSPLHF. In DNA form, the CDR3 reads TGTGCCAGCAGCTTAGGGGACAGGGAGAATTCACCCCTCCACTTT.